The T cell receptor (beta chain) under discussion was sequenced for a study of naive and memory T cell subsets. This clonotype was seen only a few times. The target antigen is unknown. The V and J ends lost 8 bases and 3 bases respectively, with 10 bases between them. CDR1 and CDR2 from the germline V gene are LGHNA and YNFKEQ. The CDR3 length is 12 residues. Study results and limitations: A few larger clonotypes appeared in naive repertoires, especially CD8, possibly memory cells re-expressing CD45RA.

Both TRBC1 and TRBC2 were covered by a beta constant-region primer of two equimolar oligonucleotides. Ligated cDNA was amplified by four rounds of PCR with nested alpha and beta constant-region primers and SP2. Via MiXCR, TCRdb re-called the UMI-ligation and nested PCR reads, giving one row per CDR3 protein. The sample includes some 110,000 distinct CDR3 sequences, more than 14% of them seen just once. The chain is built from TRBV4-2 and TRBJ1-1; D is uncertain. Sequencing was performed on naive CD8+ T cells from blood. The receptor comes from a human donor in good health. DNA of the CDR3: TGTGCCAGCGAGGGTGATGACACTGAAGCTTTCTTT. Its translation: CASEGDDTEAFF.